This TCR beta chain was obtained from a study of T cells expressing NK-cell markers (dated by TCRdb to the early 2020s). Study-level background: In sorted CD3+CD56+NKG2C+, CD3+CD56+NKG2C- and CD3+CD56-NKG2C+ T-cell subsets from several donors, TCR beta-chain repertoires were profiled. The libraries were sequenced on Illumina HiSeq 2000/2500, MiSeq or NextSeq, producing 2 x 150 bp reads. Among the eight sequenced donors, seven were HCMV-seropositive and one was HCMV-seronegative. The eight sequenced donors were randomly selected healthy volunteers, three men and five women. Beyond this particular receptor, the publication reports: Those dominant clonotypes were again the most abundant among CD3+CD56-NKG2C+ cells in a handful of donors, at about 28.3-60.1%. It remained unclear whether the expanded NKG2C-expressing T cell clones were specific for HCMV antigens. In roughly six donors, the dominant CD3+CD56+NKG2C+ clonotypes were among the top 10 CD8+ clonotypes and accounted for about 1.0-7.5% of CD8+ T cells.

With respect to this clonotype: This clone's antigen is unknown.

HCMV-specific IgG was detected in serum with a commercial ELISA kit to determine HCMV serostatus. Ficoll density gradient centrifugation was used to isolate peripheral blood mononuclear cells from blood. From the germline V gene, CDR1 is SGDLS and CDR2 is YYNGEE. There are 15 amino acids in the CDR3, from cysteine to phenylalanine inclusive. No DNA is recorded. This sample was sequenced with an Illumina HiSeq 2000. TCR beta cDNA libraries were made by 5'RACE template switching that added a universal primer site and unique molecular identifiers. cDNA synthesis was primed from the TCR beta constant segment and was followed by two successive PCR amplification steps. Processing in the source paper ran as follows. MIGEC handled demultiplexing of the reads and grouping by UMI, while MiTCR was used to assemble and quantify clonotypes. To exclude erroneous sequences, any TCR cDNA sequence not supported by at least two reads was discarded. The tcR package was used for downstream repertoire analysis, and clonotypes were matched across fractions by CDR3 nucleotide sequence plus V segment. Antigen specificity was annotated against VDJdb with VDJmatch, allowing one amino acid substitution in CDR3. After reprocessing by TCRdb, each CDR3 protein sequence is one entry, and no DNA is given. It is TCRdb's table, rather than the study itself, that gives the V and J calls and clone size. The sample's table covers roughly 450,000 distinct CDR3 sequences. The ten largest make up more than 1.4% of the sample.

The TCR sequence derives from a woman between 50 and 59 years old in good health. Donor details come from another sample of the same person, matched by shared clones. The chain joins TRBV9 to TRBJ2-7; TCRdb selects TRBD1, and the lack of DNA leaves this call unchecked. The specimen sequenced was blood T cells: a sorted CD56 or NKG2C T cell subset, CD4+ or CD8+ T cells, or bulk PBMC T cells (not recorded which). The CDR3 amino acid sequence is: CASSVEGGPSYEQYF.